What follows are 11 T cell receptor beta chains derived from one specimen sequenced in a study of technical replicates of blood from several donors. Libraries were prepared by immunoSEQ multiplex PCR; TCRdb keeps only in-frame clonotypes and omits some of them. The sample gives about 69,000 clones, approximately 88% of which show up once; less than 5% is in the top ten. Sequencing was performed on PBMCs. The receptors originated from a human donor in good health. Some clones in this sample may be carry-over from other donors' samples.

For the CDR3, the DNA is TGTGCCAGCAGCCAAGTCGGGAGGGCCTCTAATGAGCAGTTCTTC. Translating it yields CASSQVGRASNEQFF. The rearrangement uses TRBV4-2 and TRBJ2-1; 8 positions match TRBD2. The CDR3 has 15 amino acids. J was trimmed by 7 bases and V by 1 base; bases with no gene match: 6. Germline V gives CDR1 LGHNA, CDR2 YNFKEQ.

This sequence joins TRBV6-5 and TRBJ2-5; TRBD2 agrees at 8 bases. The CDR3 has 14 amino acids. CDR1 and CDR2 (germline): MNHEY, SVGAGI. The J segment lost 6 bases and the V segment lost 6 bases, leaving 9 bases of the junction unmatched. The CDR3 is CASSRPGGIKTQYF. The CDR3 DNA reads TGTGCCAGCAGCCGACCGGGGGGGATTAAGACCCAGTACTTC.

CDR3 region: CASSPGGTGNEQFF. The CDR3 DNA is TGTGCCAGCTCACCCGGGGGGACAGGGAATGAGCAGTTCTTC. The chain carries TRBV18 and TRBJ2-1; TRBD1 agrees at 9 bases. The CDR3 covers 14 residues. V was pared by 3 bases and J by 7 bases, with 4 bases of the junction left unmatched. CDR1 KGHSH and CDR2 LQKENI come from the germline V gene.

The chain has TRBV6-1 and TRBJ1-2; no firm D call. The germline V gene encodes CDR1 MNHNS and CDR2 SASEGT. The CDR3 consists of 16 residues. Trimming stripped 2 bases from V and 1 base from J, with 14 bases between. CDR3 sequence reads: CASSEPYNFRNYGYTF. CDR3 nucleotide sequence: TGTGCCAGCAGTGAACCGTACAATTTTCGTAACTATGGCTACACCTTC.

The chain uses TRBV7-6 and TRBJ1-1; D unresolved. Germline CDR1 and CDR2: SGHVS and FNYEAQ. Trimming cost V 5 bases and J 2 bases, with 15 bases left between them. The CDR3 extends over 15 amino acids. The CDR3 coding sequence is TGTGCCAGCAGCCCTCAATGGGCGGGCAACACTGAAGCTTTCTTT. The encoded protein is CASSPQWAGNTEAFF. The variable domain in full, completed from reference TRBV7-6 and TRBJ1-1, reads GAGVSQSPRYKVTKRGQDVALRCDPISGHVSLYWYRQALGQGPEFLTYFNYEAQQDKSGLPNDRFSAERPEGSISTLTIQRTEQRDSAMYRCASSPQWAGNTEAFFGQGTRLTVV.

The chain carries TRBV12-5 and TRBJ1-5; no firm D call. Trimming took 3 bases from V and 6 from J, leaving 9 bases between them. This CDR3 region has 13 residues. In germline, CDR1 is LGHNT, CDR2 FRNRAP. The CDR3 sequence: CASGFGEAQPQHF. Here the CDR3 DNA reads TGTGCTAGTGGTTTTGGGGAGGCTCAGCCCCAGCATTTT. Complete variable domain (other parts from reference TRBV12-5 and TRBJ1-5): DARVTQTPRHKVTEMGQEVTMRCQPILGHNTVFWYRQTMMQGLELLAYFRNRAPLDDSGMPKDRFSAEMPDATLATLKIQPSEPRDSAVYFCASGFGEAQPQHFGDGTRLSIL.

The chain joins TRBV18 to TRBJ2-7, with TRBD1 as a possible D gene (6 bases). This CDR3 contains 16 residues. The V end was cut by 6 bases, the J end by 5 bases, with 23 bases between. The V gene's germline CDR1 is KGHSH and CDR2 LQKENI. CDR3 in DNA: TGTGCCAGCTCCCCCGAGACGACGGCCAGGGGACACGAGCAGTACTTC. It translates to CASSPETTARGHEQYF.

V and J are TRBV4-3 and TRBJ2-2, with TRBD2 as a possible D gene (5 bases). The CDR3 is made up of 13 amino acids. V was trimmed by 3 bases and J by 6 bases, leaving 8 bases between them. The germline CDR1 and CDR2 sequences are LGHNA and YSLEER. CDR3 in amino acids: CASSQRESGELFF. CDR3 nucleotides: TGCGCCAGCAGCCAGAGGGAATCCGGGGAGCTGTTTTTT.

The CDR3 DNA is TGTGCCAGCAGCTCAACGGGAGTTGAAGACAATGAGCAGTTCTTC. Protein sequence: CASSSTGVEDNEQFF. The gene calls are TRBV7-3 and TRBJ2-1, with a weak D call TRBD2 (6 bases). Germline CDR1 reads SGHTA; CDR2 reads FQGTGA. This CDR3 is 15 amino acids long. V was cut by 4 bases and J by 5 bases, with 15 bases left in between.

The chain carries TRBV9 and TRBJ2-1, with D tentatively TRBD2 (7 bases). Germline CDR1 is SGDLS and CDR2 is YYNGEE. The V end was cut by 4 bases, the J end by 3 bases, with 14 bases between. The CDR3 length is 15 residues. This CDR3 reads CASSKGRGSYNEQFF. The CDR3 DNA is TGTGCCAGCAGCAAAGGGAGGGGGAGCTACAATGAGCAGTTCTTC.

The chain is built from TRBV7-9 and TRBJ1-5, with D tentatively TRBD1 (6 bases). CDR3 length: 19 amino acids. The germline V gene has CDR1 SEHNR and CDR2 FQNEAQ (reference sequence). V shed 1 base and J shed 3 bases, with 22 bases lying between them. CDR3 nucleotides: TGTGCCAGCAGCTTAGGGGAACAGGGAGTAACCCTAAACAATCAGCCCCAGCATTTT. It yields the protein CASSLGEQGVTLNNQPQHF.